This T cell receptor beta chain was sequenced in a study of T cell clonality in common variable immunodeficiency. Overall study results and limits: Common variable immunodeficiency TCR beta sequences reportedly had fewer deletions and N-nucleotide insertions.

About this clone: Its target is not known. The observed sequence ends 3 residues before the CDR3 terminus, with the missing tail filled in from the germline J gene.

CVID and control samples used equivalent genomic DNA input. This table comes from immunoSEQ multiplex PCR, and its TCRdb copy is limited to in-frame clones, with some not included. The sample includes fewer than 20,000 clones. Germline values: CDR1 ENHRY, CDR2 SYGVKD. The CDR3 runs 12 residues. Trimming took 8 bases from V and 5 from J, leaving 12 bases between them. This chain uses TRBV10-3 with TRBJ2-5; possibly TRBD2 for D (7 bases). This clonotype originated in a human donor with common variable immunodeficiency. The sample comprised peripheral blood mononuclear cells. Here the CDR3 reads CAIGRGGETQYF. The CDR3 bases that were read are TGTGCCATCGGTAGGGGGGGGGAGACC.